This T cell receptor (beta chain) was sequenced in a study of blood T cell repertoires in COVID-19. Overall study context: The United States, Italy and Spain provided the acute and convalescent COVID-19 samples. T cells, B-cell-depleted T cells, or PBMCs supplied cDNA or gDNA.

Original processing methods: For nucleated cells, counts were estimated from reference gene primer amplification. The data were produced by immunoSEQ multiplex PCR, yet TCRdb's version contains in-frame clones alone and is incomplete. That table gives V, J and clone size, and the DNA gave D and trimming. The profile shows roughly 160,000 clones, about 87% of them singletons. Seattle's cohort entered during active infection and was followed longitudinally. This CDR3 spans 13 amino acids. Germline CDR1 SQVTM, CDR2 ANQGSEA. The V and J ends lost 6 bases and 2 bases respectively, with 13 bases between them.

Material for sequencing was peripheral blood. The source is a woman in her 70s with COVID-19, enrolled during active disease. The chain carries TRBV29-1 and TRBJ1-1; D uncertain. This CDR3 reads CSVLHTTNTEAFF. The CDR3 bases are TGCAGCGTGCTGCACACAACAAACACTGAAGCTTTCTTT.